The 9 T cell receptor beta chains below were found in one sample sequenced in a study of a mutant IDH1 vaccine in newly diagnosed glioma. The antigens for these receptors are not known. Assay used: immunoSEQ multiplex PCR; TCRdb lists only in-frame clones, some missing. Here the sample spans 50,000 to 65,000 clones, around 83% being singletons. Time point specified: week 47, end of study. Topical imiquimod accompanied each vaccine dose, which consisted of 300 ug of mutant IDH1 20-mer peptide. The sample was PBMCs, taken from a glioma patient whose treatment included an IDH1 peptide vaccine. Receptors originate from a woman aged 45-65 years with glioma.

The genes are TRBV5-1 and TRBJ2-2, with D uncertain. The CDR3 has 14 amino acids. Trimming cost V 0 bases and J 6 bases, with 9 bases left between them. From germline, CDR1 is SGHRS and CDR2 YFSETQ. The CDR3 coding sequence is TGCGCCAGCAGCTTGGGTATAGGGCCCGGGGAGCTGTTTTTT. The encoded protein is CASSLGIGPGELFF.

The CDR3 region is CASSSRGDAEEQFF. The CDR3 DNA reads TGTGCCAGCAGCTCGCGGGGGGACGCTGAGGAGCAGTTCTTC. The chain couples TRBV7-9 to TRBJ2-1; TRBD2 aligns across 8 bases. Trimming at V came to 4 bases and at J to 10 bases, leaving 9 bases not matched to a gene. This CDR3 comprises 14 residues. Germline CDR1 is SEHNR and CDR2 is FQNEAQ (reference sequence).

This chain uses TRBV4-1 with TRBJ2-1; no definite D call. CDR3 length: 14 residues. With 4 bases removed from V and 11 bases from J, the gap between germline ends came to 18 bases. Germline V gene data show CDR1 as MGHRA and CDR2 as YSYEKL. The CDR3 reads CASSPPSRVNKQFF. The CDR3 DNA is TGCGCCAGCAGCCCACCTTCAAGGGTTAACAAGCAGTTCTTC.

This sequence joins TRBV10-3 and TRBJ2-5; D remains unclear. CDR1 is ENHRY, CDR2 SYGVKD, per germline. Trimming pared 1 base from V and 5 bases from J, leaving 14 bases between. This CDR3 has 15 residues. CDR3 nucleotides: TGTGCCATCAGTGAGTTCCCCAGGAGAGGCGAGACCCAGTACTTC. Translation gives CAISEFPRRGETQYF.

The chain links TRBV2 to TRBJ1-2; D is unclear. The CDR3 loop spans 13 amino acids. Germline V CDR1 and CDR2: SNHLY, FYNNEI. Trimming pared 8 bases from V and 0 bases from J, leaving 10 bases between. This CDR3 is CASLTGTNYGYTF. The CDR3 DNA is TGTGCCAGCCTGACGGGAACTAACTATGGCTACACCTTC.

The V and J genes are TRBV10-3 and TRBJ1-6, with 7 bases fitting TRBD1. Germline trimming cut 10 bases from V and 7 bases from J; bases unmatched to any gene: 7. Germline CDR1 and CDR2: ENHRY and SYGVKD. The CDR3 has 13 amino acids. CDR3: CATRGQVNSPLHF. CDR3 nucleotide sequence: TGTGCCACCCGCGGACAGGTCAATTCACCCCTCCACTTT.

This clone was seen a handful of times. This chain joins TRBV4-1 and TRBJ1-3, with D unresolved. Looked up from germline, CDR1 is MGHRA and CDR2 is YSYEKL. Trimming removed 0 bases at V and 0 bases at J, with 9 bases between. This CDR3 has 16 amino acids. The CDR3 region is CASSQDLWGSGNTIYF. CDR3 DNA: TGCGCCAGCAGCCAAGATTTATGGGGCTCTGGAAACACCATATATTTT.

The genes are TRBV11-1 and TRBJ2-4, with D tentatively TRBD1 or TRBD2 (5 bases each). Germline V gene sequence: CDR1 SGHAT, CDR2 FQDESV (reference sequence). The CDR3 is 17 residues long. V gave up 1 base and J gave up 5 bases, with 18 bases separating them. The CDR3 loop is CASSLGGWRGAENIQYF. The CDR3 nucleotides are TGTGCCAGCAGCTTAGGAGGCTGGCGAGGGGCTGAAAACATTCAGTACTTC.

This chain links TRBV5-5 with TRBJ2-7, with D maybe TRBD1 (6 bases). The CDR3 length is 16 residues. Germline lookup yields CDR1 SGHKS and CDR2 YYEKEE (reference sequence). V lost 4 bases, J lost 3 bases, and 20 bases lay in between. The CDR3 is CASSPSDQGLIYEQYF. CDR3 bases: TGTGCCAGCAGCCCTTCGGACCAGGGGCTGATCTACGAGCAGTACTTC.